This T cell receptor (beta chain) came from a study of tumor-infiltrating lymphocytes in primary liver carcinoma. Broader study findings: Significantly larger top-250-clone fractions were found in tumors than in blood (p = 0.039).

Total RNA amounting to around 530 ng was the source from which TCR beta cDNA was made with a constant-region primer. Each TCR beta library was derived from three nested multiplex PCR rounds that employed slightly modified ARM-PCR. Forward primers for TRBV1-TRBV30 and a C-beta reverse primer served the first two PCR rounds, at approximately 10 cycles each. TCRdb reprocessed the multiplex PCR reads via MiXCR and lists one record per CDR3 protein. This table has 70,000 to 85,000 distinct CDR3 sequences, about two thirds appearing once. This clonotype appeared many times. Antigen unknown. For each extraction, RNA and DNA were obtained together from 20-30 mg of unsorted bulk tissue. Each tumor sample had over 75% viable tumor cells. This CDR3 has 13 amino acids. The J segment lost 9 bases and the V segment lost 0 bases, leaving 7 bases of the junction unmatched. The germline V gene encodes CDR1 SQVTM and CDR2 ANQGSEA.

The specimen was liver tumor tissue from sampling region 4. Subset defined: tumor region T4, right-lateral pole. The gene calls are TRBV29-1 and TRBJ2-7; TRBD1 agrees at 8 bases. This sequence originates from a woman aged 55-69 years with primary liver carcinoma and hepatitis B virus infection. CDR3 region: CSVEEGGQGRQYF. CDR3 sequence (DNA): TGCAGCGTTGAAGAGGGTGGACAGGGAAGGCAGTACTTC.